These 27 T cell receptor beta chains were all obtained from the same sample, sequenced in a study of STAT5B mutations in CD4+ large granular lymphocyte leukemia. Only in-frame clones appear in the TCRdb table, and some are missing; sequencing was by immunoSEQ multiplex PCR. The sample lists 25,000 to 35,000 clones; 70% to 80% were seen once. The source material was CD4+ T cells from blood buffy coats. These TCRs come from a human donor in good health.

For the CDR3, the DNA is TGTGCCAGCAGCCTAAGGTTGGCGGGGACCGAGGTCGCAGATACGCAGTATTTT. This encodes CASSLRLAGTEVADTQYF. This rearrangement joins TRBV7-8 to TRBJ2-3; D possibly corresponds to TRBD2 (6 bases). Germline V CDR1 and CDR2: SGHVS, FQNEAQ. The CDR3 runs 18 residues. V was cut by 5 bases and J by 4 bases, with 25 bases left in between. The full variable domain, completed using reference TRBV7-8 and TRBJ2-3, is GAGVSQSPRYKVAKRGQDVALRCDPISGHVSLFWYQQALGQGPEFLTYFQNEAQLDKSGLPSDRFFAERPEGSVSTLKIQRTQQEDSAVYLCASSLRLAGTEVADTQYFGPGTRLTVL.

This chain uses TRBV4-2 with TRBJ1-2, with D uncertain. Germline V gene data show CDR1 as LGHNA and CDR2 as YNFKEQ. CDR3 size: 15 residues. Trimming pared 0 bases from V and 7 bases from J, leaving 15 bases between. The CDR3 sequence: CASSQDTWTVRGYTF. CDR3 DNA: TGTGCCAGCAGCCAAGACACCTGGACGGTCCGTGGCTACACCTTC.

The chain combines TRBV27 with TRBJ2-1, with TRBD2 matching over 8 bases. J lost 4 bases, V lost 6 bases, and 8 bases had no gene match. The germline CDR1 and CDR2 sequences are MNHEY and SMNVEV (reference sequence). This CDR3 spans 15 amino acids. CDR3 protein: CASSLERGPYNEQFF. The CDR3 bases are TGTGCCAGCAGCCTTGAGCGGGGGCCTTACAATGAGCAGTTCTTC.

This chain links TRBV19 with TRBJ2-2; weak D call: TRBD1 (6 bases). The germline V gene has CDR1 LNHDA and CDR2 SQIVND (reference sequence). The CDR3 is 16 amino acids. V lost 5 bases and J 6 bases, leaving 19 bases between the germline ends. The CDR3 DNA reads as TGTGCCAGTAGTTTAATAGGGACATATAGGTCCGGGGAGCTGTTTTTT. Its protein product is CASSLIGTYRSGELFF.

The CDR3 region has the DNA TGTGCCAGCAGCGTAGGATCTAGCGGGGGAACAGATACGCAGTATTTT. Protein: CASSVGSSGGTDTQYF. This sequence joins TRBV9 and TRBJ2-3; 10 bases agree with TRBD2. The CDR3 contains 16 residues. Germline lookup yields CDR1 SGDLS and CDR2 YYNGEE. The V gene end was trimmed by 0 bases and the J gene end by 3 bases; junction bases not matched to a gene: 4.

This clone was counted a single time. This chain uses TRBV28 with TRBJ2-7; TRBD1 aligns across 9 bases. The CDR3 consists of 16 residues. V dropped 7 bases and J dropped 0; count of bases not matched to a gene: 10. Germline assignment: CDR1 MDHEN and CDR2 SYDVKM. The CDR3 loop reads CASTSGGQGFSYEQYF. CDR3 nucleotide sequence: TGTGCCAGCACCAGTGGCGGACAGGGGTTCTCCTACGAGCAGTACTTC.

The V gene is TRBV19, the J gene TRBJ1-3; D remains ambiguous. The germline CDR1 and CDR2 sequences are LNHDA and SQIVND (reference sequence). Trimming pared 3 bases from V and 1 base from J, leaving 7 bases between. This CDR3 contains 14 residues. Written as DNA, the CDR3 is TGTGCCAGTAGTATCCGTACTTCTGGAAACACCATATATTTT. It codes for CASSIRTSGNTIYF.

Written as DNA, the CDR3 is TGTGCCAGCTCACCCGGACAGGGGTACGCGACTAATGAAAAACTGTTTTTT. It translates to CASSPGQGYATNEKLFF. This rearrangement joins TRBV18 to TRBJ1-4, with 9 nucleotides matching TRBD1. Germline lookup yields CDR1 KGHSH and CDR2 LQKENI. J gave up 2 bases and V 3 bases, and 7 bases lay outside the gene matches. CDR3 length: 17 residues. The full variable domain, its missing parts supplied by reference TRBV18 and TRBJ1-4, is NAGVMQNPRHLVRRRGQEARLRCSPMKGHSHVYWYRQLPEEGLKFMVYLQKENIIDESGMPKERFSAEFPKEGPSILRIQQVVRGDSAAYFCASSPGQGYATNEKLFFGSGTQLSVL.

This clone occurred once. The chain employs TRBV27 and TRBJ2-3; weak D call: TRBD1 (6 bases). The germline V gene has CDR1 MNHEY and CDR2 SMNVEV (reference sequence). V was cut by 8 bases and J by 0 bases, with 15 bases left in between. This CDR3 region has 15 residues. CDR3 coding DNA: TGTGCCAGCGTGAGAGGGGGAACTAGCACAGATACGCAGTATTTT. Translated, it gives CASVRGGTSTDTQYF.

CDR3 coding DNA: TGTGCCAGCAGCCCCGCAGGGTCGGGAAACACCATATATTTT. Translated, it gives CASSPAGSGNTIYF. This chain uses TRBV4-2 with TRBJ1-3; possible D gene TRBD1, 5 bases. CDR3 length: 14 residues. V lost 4 bases to trimming and J lost 4 bases, with 11 bases between them. Germline CDR1 LGHNA, CDR2 YNFKEQ.

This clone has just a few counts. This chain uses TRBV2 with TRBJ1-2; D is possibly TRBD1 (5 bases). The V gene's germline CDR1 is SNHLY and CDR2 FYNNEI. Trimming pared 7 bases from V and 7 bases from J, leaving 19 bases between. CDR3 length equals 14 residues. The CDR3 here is CASNGPGRQGGYTF. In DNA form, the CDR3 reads TGTGCCAGCAATGGCCCGGGACGGCAGGGTGGCTACACCTTC. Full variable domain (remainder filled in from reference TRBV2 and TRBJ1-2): EPEVTQTPSHQVTQMGQEVILRCVPISNHLYFYWYRQILGQKVEFLVSFYNNEISEKSEIFDDQFSVERPDGSNFTLKIRSTKLEDSAMYFCASNGPGRQGGYTFGSGTRLTVV.

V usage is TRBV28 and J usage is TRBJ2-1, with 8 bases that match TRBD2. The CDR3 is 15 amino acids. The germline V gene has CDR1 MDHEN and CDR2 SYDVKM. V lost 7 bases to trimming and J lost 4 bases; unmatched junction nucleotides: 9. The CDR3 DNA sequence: TGTGCCAGCACCACCGGGGGGGTTGGGTACAATGAGCAGTTCTTC. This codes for CASTTGGVGYNEQFF.

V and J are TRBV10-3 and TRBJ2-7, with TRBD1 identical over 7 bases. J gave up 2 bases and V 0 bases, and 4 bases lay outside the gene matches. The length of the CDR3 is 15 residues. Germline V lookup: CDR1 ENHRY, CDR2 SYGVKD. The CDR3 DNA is TGTGCCATCAGTGAGTCTTTGGGACAGACCTACGAGCAGTACTTC. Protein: CAISESLGQTYEQYF.

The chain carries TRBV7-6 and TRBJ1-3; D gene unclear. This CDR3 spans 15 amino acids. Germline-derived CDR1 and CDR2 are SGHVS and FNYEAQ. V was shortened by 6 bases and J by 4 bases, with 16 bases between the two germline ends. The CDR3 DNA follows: TGTGCCAGCAGTCTCACCGACGGGTCCGGAAACACCATATATTTT. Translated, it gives CASSLTDGSGNTIYF.

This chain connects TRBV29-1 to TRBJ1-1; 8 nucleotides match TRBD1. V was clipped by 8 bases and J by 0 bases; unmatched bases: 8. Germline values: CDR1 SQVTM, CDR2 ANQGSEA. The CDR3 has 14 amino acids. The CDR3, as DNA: TGCAGCTCTCCCGGGACAGGCATGAACACTGAAGCTTTCTTT. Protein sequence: CSSPGTGMNTEAFF. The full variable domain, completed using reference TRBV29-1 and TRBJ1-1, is SAVISQKPSRDICQRGTSLTIQCQVDSQVTMMFWYRQQPGQSLTLIATANQGSEATYESGFVIDKFPISRPNLTFSTLTVSNMSPEDSSIYLCSSPGTGMNTEAFFGQGTRLTVV.

In DNA form, the CDR3 reads TGTGCCAGCAGTGGGGACAGGGGTTCACCCCTCCACTTT. Translated: CASSGDRGSPLHF. This sequence joins TRBV6-1 and TRBJ1-6, with 10 nucleotides matching TRBD1. This CDR3 region has 13 residues. V lost 4 bases to trimming and J lost 9 bases; unmatched junction nucleotides: 0. From germline, CDR1 is MNHNS and CDR2 SASEGT.

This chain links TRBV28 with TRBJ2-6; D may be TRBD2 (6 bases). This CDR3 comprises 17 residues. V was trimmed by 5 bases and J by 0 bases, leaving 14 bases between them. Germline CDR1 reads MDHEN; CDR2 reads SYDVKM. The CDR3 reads CASSRGWPPSGANVLTF. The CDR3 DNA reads TGTGCCAGCAGTCGGGGGTGGCCCCCCTCTGGGGCCAACGTCCTGACTTTC.

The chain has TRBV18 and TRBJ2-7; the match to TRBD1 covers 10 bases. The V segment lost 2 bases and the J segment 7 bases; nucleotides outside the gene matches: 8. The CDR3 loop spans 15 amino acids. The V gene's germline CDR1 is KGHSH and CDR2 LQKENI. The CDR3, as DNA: TGTGCCAGCTCACCAGCCGGGACAGGGGTGGGAGAGCAGTACTTC. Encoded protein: CASSPAGTGVGEQYF.

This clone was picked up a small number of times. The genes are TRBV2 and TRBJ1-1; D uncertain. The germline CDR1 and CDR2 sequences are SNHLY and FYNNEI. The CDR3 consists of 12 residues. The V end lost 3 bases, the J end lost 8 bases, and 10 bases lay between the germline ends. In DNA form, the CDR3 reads TGTGCCAGCAGTGAGGTAGGAATAGAAGCTTTCTTT. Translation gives CASSEVGIEAFF.

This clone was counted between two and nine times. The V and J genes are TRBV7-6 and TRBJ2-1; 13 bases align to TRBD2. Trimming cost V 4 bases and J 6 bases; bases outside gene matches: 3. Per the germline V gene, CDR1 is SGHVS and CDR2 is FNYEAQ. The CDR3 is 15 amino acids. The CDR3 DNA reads TGTGCCAGCAGCTGGGGACTAGCGGGACCCAATGAGCAGTTCTTC. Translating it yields CASSWGLAGPNEQFF.

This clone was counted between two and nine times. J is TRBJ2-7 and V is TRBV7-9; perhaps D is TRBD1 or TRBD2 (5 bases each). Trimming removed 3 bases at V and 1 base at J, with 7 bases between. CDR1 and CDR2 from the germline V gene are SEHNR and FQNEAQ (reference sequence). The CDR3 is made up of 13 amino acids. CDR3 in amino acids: CASSFGGSYEQYF. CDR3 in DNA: TGTGCCAGCAGCTTTGGGGGATCCTACGAGCAGTACTTC.

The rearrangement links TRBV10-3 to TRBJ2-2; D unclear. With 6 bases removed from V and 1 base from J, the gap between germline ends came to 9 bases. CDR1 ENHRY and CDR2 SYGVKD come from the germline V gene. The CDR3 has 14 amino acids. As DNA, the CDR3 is TGTGCCATCAGCCTTGCGGAGAACACCGGGGAGCTGTTTTTT. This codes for CAISLAENTGELFF.

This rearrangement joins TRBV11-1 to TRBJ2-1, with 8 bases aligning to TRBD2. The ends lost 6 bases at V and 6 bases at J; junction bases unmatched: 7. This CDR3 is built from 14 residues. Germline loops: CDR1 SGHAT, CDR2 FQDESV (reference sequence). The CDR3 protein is CASSIRGGGNEQFF. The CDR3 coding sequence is TGTGCCAGCAGTATCCGGGGGGGCGGCAATGAGCAGTTCTTC. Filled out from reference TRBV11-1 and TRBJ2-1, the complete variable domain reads EAEVAQSPRYKITEKSQAVAFWCDPISGHATLYWYRQILGQGPELLVQFQDESVVDDSQLPKDRFSAERLKGVDSTLKIQPAELGDSAMYLCASSIRGGGNEQFFGPGTRLTVL.

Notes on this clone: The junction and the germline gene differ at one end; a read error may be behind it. DNA of the CDR3: TGCAGTGCTCGAGAGCAAGAGACCCAGTACTTC. Encoded protein: CSAREQETQYF. The chain combines TRBV20-1 with TRBJ2-5, with D hard to call. There are 11 residues in the CDR3. Germline CDR1 is DFQATT and CDR2 is SNEGSKA (reference sequence).

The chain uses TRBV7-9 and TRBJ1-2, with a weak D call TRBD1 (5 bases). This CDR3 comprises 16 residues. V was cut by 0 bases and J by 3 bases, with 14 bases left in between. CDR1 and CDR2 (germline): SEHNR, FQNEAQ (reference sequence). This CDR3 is CASSLAGDPRYYGYTF. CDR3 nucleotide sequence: TGTGCCAGCAGCTTAGCGGGGGACCCGAGGTACTATGGCTACACCTTC.

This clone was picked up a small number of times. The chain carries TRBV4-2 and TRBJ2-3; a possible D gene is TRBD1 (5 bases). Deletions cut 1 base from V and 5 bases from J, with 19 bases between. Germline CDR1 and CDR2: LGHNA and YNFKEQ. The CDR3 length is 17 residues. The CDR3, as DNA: TGTGCCAGCAGCCAAGCCTTGAGGACAAAGAGAGGAGATACGCAGTATTTT. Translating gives CASSQALRTKRGDTQYF.

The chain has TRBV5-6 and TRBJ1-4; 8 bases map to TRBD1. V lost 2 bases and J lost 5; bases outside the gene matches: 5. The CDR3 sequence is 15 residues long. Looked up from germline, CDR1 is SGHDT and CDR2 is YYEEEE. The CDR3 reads CASSFWTGRNEKLFF. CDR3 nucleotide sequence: TGTGCCAGCAGCTTCTGGACAGGGCGCAATGAAAAACTGTTTTTT.